The T cell receptor (beta chain) described here comes from a study of blood T cell repertoires in COVID-19. Whole-study context: T cells, B-cell-depleted T cells, or PBMCs provided the cDNA or gDNA that served as material.

Seattle's cohort entered during active infection and was followed longitudinally. The CDR3 sequence is 17 residues long. Trimming pared 1 base from V and 6 bases from J, leaving 19 bases between. CDR1 and CDR2 (germline): SGHNT, YENEEA. Assay used: immunoSEQ multiplex PCR; TCRdb lists only in-frame clones, some missing. The profile shows some 290,000 clones, 85% to 90% of them singletons. Specimen: peripheral blood. This receptor was taken from a woman in her thirties or forties with COVID-19, enrolled during active disease. The V gene is TRBV11-3, the J gene TRBJ2-1; tentatively, D is TRBD1 (6 bases). In DNA form, the CDR3 reads TGTGCCAGCAGCTTAGCCGAGTCTAGGCAGGGGACCAATGAGCAGTTCTTC. This encodes CASSLAESRQGTNEQFF.